Listed below are T cell receptor beta chains from one sample, sequenced in a study of T cell responses to AZD1222 COVID-19 vaccine. Sequencing was performed with immunoSEQ multiplex PCR; in TCRdb, only in-frame clones are kept and a portion is missing. This sample has 90,000 to 130,000 clones, with just under 95% found just once. The sample was peripheral blood, taken 28 days after the second AZD1222 dose. The receptors here all came from an adult who received the AZD1222 COVID-19 vaccine. CDR3s include the opening cysteine and the closing phenylalanine or tryptophan. Fields, in order: D gene, clone size, V gene, J gene, CDR3 DNA, CDR3 protein. D genes are given only for firm matches. Size is omitted from some rows. Given values are once, few, many or a class for expanded clones.

.	.	TRBV5-4	TRBJ1-2	TGTGCCAGCCGGCGGGGGGGCGGTGGATTTTATGGCTACACCTTC	CASRRGGGGFYGYTF
.	.	TRBV7-7	TRBJ2-6	TGTGCTACCGGGGTCACCTCTGGGGCCAACGTCCTGACTTTC	CATGVTSGANVLTF
.	.	TRBV5-4	TRBJ2-7	TGTGCCAGCAGCTTGGGACCTCACTCCTACGAGCAGTACTTC	CASSLGPHSYEQYF
TRBD2	once	TRBV10-2	TRBJ2-3	TGCGCCAGCAGCCTAGCGGGGGGATCAGATACGCAGTATTTT	CASSLAGGSDTQYF
.	.	TRBV18	TRBJ1-2	TGTGCCAGCTCACCCTCGGACACGCGTGGCTACACCTTC	CASSPSDTRGYTF
.	once	TRBV18	TRBJ2-1	TGTGCCAGCTCACCGGGTGGGGGCAATGAGCAGTTCTTC	CASSPGGGNEQFF
.	.	TRBV30	TRBJ1-1	TGTGCCTGGAGGAGCACAGGGTACACTGAAGCTTTCTTT	CAWRSTGYTEAFF
.	once	TRBV28	TRBJ2-1	TGTGCCAGCAGTCCAACTAGGGATGAGCAGTTCTTC	CASSPTRDEQFF
TRBD1	.	TRBV6-6	TRBJ1-5	TGTGCCAGCAGTTACTCGACAGGGGGAAACAATCAGCCCCAGCATTTT	CASSYSTGGNNQPQHF
TRBD1	.	TRBV5-6	TRBJ1-5	TGTGCCAGCAGCGTAGACAGGGAGGAAGATCAGCCCCAGCATTTT	CASSVDREEDQPQHF
.	.	TRBV12-3/TRBV12-4	TRBJ1-5	TGTGCCAGCAGGGCGAACAATCAGCCCCAGCATTTT	CASRANNQPQHF
.	.	TRBV9	TRBJ2-2	TGTGCCAGCAGCGCCGCTAACACCGGGGAGCTGTTTTTT	CASSAANTGELFF
TRBD1	.	TRBV4-2	TRBJ1-2	TGTGCCAGCAGGTGGGACAGAGCTAACTATGGCTACACCTTC	CASRWDRANYGYTF
.	.	TRBV29-1	TRBJ1-1	TGCAGCGCAACCCGCCAGGGAAACACTGAAGCTTTCTTT	CSATRQGNTEAFF
.	.	TRBV19	TRBJ2-5	TGTGCCAGTAGTATAGATGGCCCAGGGGGGACCCAAGAGACCCAGTACTTC	CASSIDGPGGTQETQYF
TRBD1	.	TRBV9	TRBJ1-6	TGTGCCAGCAGCGTAGCGGGCAGGGGGCTTTCACCCCTCCACTTT	CASSVAGRGLSPLHF
TRBD1	.	TRBV11-2	TRBJ2-7	TGTGCCACAAGCCTGGGACAGGTGGACGCCTACGAGCAGTACTTC	CATSLGQVDAYEQYF
TRBD2	.	TRBV2	TRBJ2-3	TGTGCCAGCAGTGAAAAGCGGGGGTGGGGTACGCAGTATTTT	CASSEKRGWGTQYF
TRBD1	.	TRBV9	TRBJ2-7	TGTGCCAGCAGCGTAGGTGGGACAGGGACCTACGAGCAGTACTTC	CASSVGGTGTYEQYF
.	.	TRBV5-1	TRBJ1-2	TGCGCCAGCAAAGGGGATGACGTCTATGGCTACACCTTC	CASKGDDVYGYTF
.	.	TRBV27	TRBJ1-2	TGTGCCAGCAGTTTATCCGGGTTTAACTATGGCTACACCTTC	CASSLSGFNYGYTF
TRBD1	.	TRBV5-1	TRBJ2-5	TGCGCCAGCAGCTTACCCGGGACAGGGGGCGTCGAGACCCAGTACTTC	CASSLPGTGGVETQYF
.	.	TRBV12-3/TRBV12-4	TRBJ2-1	TGTGCCAGCAGTTTCCGGGTAGATGAGCAGTTCTTC	CASSFRVDEQFF
.	.	TRBV5-1	TRBJ1-5	TGCGCCAGCAGCTTGTGGGGGAACGGCAATCAGCCCCAGCATTTT	CASSLWGNGNQPQHF
.	.	TRBV4-2	TRBJ1-5	TGTGCCAGCAGCCAAGATCTAACGGGGCAGGGAGGCCAGCCCCAGCATTTT	CASSQDLTGQGGQPQHF
.	.	TRBV6-4	TRBJ1-1	TGTGCCAGCAGTGACTCCGGGGGGCCATTGGAAGCTTTCTTT	CASSDSGGPLEAFF
TRBD1	.	TRBV6-5	TRBJ1-2	TGTGCCAGCAGTACCGGGACAGGTTATGGCTACACCTTC	CASSTGTGYGYTF
TRBD1	once	TRBV5-4	TRBJ1-4	TGTGCCAGCAGCTCGGACAGGGGAGGGGTAAAACTGTTTTTT	CASSSDRGGVKLFF
.	.	TRBV7-2	TRBJ1-6	TGTGCCAGCAGCTTGTGGGGCTCCTATAATTCACCCCTCCACTTT	CASSLWGSYNSPLHF
TRBD1	few	TRBV10-1	TRBJ2-1	TGCGCCAGCAGTGGTCCGGGACAGGGCCGTCCTGAGCAGTTCTTC	CASSGPGQGRPEQFF
.	.	TRBV6-5	TRBJ1-1	TGTGCCAGCAGTTACGCCCCCCATAGGAACACTGAAGCTTTCTTT	CASSYAPHRNTEAFF
.	.	TRBV5-6	TRBJ1-5	TGTGCCAGCAGCTTGGGGATGAGGGTTAGCAATCAGCCCCAGCATTTT	CASSLGMRVSNQPQHF
.	.	TRBV28	TRBJ2-1	TGTGCCAGCAGTTTCCCCGCCGGGGGACGGGAGCAGTTCTTC	CASSFPAGGREQFF
TRBD1	.	TRBV7-9	TRBJ2-3	TGTGCCAGCAGCCCCCTCCCGGGACAGGGGGCTCCAGATACGCAGTATTTT	CASSPLPGQGAPDTQYF
.	.	TRBV4-1	TRBJ1-2	TGCGCCAGCAGCGGGTGGGAGGGGAGCTACACCTTC	CASSGWEGSYTF
.	.	TRBV5-4	TRBJ1-1	TGTGCCAGCAGCCCAAGGTCGTCCACGAACACTGAAGCTTTCTTT	CASSPRSSTNTEAFF
.	once	TRBV19	TRBJ2-1	TGTGCCAGTAGTGTCGTGCGGAGCTCCTACAATGAGCAGTTCTTC	CASSVVRSSYNEQFF
.	.	TRBV3-1/TRBV3-2	TRBJ1-2	TGTGCCAGCAGCCAAGATTGGGGGAGAACTAACTATGGCTACACCTTC	CASSQDWGRTNYGYTF
.	.	TRBV6-2/TRBV6-3	TRBJ1-3	TGTGCCAGCAGTTTGAGGACCGGGCAAGGAAACACCATATATTTT	CASSLRTGQGNTIYF
.	.	TRBV5-1	TRBJ2-1	TGCGCCAGCAGTGAGGGTCAGCCGGGTTATCGGCAGTTCTTC	CASSEGQPGYRQFF
.	.	TRBV5-1	TRBJ2-2	TGCGCCAGCAGCTTTAGACTAGCGAACACCGGGGAGCTGTTTTTT	CASSFRLANTGELFF
TRBD1	.	TRBV11-3	TRBJ2-5	TGTGCCAGCAGCTTTGACAGGGAGGAGACCCAGTACTTC	CASSFDREETQYF
TRBD2	.	TRBV5-1	TRBJ2-5	TGCGCCAGCAGCTTGGGGGCTAGCGGGGCTGGAACCCAGTACTTC	CASSLGASGAGTQYF
.	.	TRBV6-1	TRBJ1-1	TGTGCCAGCAGTGAAGCGCGGCAGTATGAAGCTTTCTTT	CASSEARQYEAFF
.	.	TRBV5-1	TRBJ2-2	TGCGCCAGCAGCTTGCAGGTCACCGGGGAGCTGTTTTTT	CASSLQVTGELFF
TRBD2	.	TRBV7-8	TRBJ2-2	TGTGCCAGCAGTCCAACGGGACTAGCGGAGAACACCGGGGAGCTGTTTTTT	CASSPTGLAENTGELFF
.	.	TRBV7-8	TRBJ2-7	TGTGCCAGCAGGCAGCCCGGGACACTGGCCGAGCAGTACTTC	CASRQPGTLAEQYF